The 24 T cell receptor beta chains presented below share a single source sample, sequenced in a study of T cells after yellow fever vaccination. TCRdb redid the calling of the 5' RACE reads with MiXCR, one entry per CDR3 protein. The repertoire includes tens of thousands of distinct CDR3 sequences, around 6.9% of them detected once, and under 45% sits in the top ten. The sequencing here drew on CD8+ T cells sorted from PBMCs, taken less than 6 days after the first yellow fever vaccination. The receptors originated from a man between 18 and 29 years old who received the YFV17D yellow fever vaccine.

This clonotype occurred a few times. The CDR3 region has the DNA TGTGCCAGCAGTCTAGCCACCGTGTCCTACAATGAGCAGTTCTTC. As protein: CASSLATVSYNEQFF. This sequence joins TRBV27 and TRBJ2-1, with D perhaps matching TRBD2 (5 bases). The CDR3 length is 15 residues. Germline V gene sequence: CDR1 MNHEY, CDR2 SMNVEV (reference sequence). V was shortened by 5 bases and J by 1 base, with 12 bases between the two germline ends.

The CDR3 sequence: CACGGPKTKNIQYF. For the CDR3, the DNA is TGTGCCTGCGGGGGGCCGAAAACCAAAAACATTCAGTACTTC. The V gene is TRBV27, the J gene TRBJ2-4; 8 bases are a match to TRBD2. CDR3 length: 14 residues. V shed 11 bases and J 2 bases; nucleotides not matched to a gene: 8. CDR1 and CDR2 from the germline V gene are MNHEY and SMNVEV (reference sequence).

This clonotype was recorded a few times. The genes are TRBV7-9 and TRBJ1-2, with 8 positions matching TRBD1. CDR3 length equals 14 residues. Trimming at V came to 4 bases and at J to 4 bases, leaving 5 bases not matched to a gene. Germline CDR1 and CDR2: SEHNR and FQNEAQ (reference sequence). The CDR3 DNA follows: TGTGCCAGCAGCTGGGACAGGAGAAGCTATGGCTACACCTTC. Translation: CASSWDRRSYGYTF.

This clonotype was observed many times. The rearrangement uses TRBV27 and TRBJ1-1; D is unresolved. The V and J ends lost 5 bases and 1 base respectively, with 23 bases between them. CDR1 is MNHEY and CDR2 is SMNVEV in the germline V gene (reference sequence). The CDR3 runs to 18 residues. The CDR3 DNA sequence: TGTGCCAGCAGTCCTCTTATTAAAACAGCCCTAAAGAACACTGAAGCTTTCTTT. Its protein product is CASSPLIKTALKNTEAFF.

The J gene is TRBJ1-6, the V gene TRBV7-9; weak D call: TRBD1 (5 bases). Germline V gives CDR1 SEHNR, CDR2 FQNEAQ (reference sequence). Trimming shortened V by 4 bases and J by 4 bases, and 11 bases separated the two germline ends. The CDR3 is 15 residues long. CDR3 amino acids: CASSSGTPYNSPLHF. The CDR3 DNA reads TGTGCCAGCAGCTCCGGGACCCCGTATAATTCACCCCTCCACTTT.

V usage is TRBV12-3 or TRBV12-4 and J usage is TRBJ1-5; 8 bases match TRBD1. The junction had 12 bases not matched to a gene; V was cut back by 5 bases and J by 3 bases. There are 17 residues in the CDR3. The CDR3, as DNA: TGTGCCAGCAGTCCCTCGGGACAGGCCTCCCCCAATCAGCCCCAGCATTTT. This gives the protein CASSPSGQASPNQPQHF.

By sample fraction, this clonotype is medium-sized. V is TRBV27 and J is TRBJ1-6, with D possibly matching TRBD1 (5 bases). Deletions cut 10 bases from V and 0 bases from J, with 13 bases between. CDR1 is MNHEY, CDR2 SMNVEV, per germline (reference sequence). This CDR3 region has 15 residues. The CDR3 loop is CATGGKASYNSPLHF. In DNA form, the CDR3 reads TGTGCCACGGGGGGGAAAGCCTCCTATAATTCACCCCTCCACTTT.

The CDR3 DNA reads as TGTGCCACCAGCAAAGAAGCCGGGACAGGGAGGACCGGGGAGCTGTTTTTT. Protein sequence: CATSKEAGTGRTGELFF. The chain links TRBV15 to TRBJ2-2, with TRBD1 matching over 9 bases. Looked up from germline, CDR1 is LNHNV and CDR2 is YYDKDF (reference sequence). The CDR3 is made up of 17 amino acids. V lost 4 bases and J lost 5; bases outside the gene matches: 11.

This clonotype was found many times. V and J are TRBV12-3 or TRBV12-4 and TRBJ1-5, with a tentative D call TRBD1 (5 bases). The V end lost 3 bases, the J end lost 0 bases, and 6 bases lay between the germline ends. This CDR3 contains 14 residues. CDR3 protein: CASSLRGSNQPQHF. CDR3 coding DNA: TGTGCCAGCAGTTTGAGGGGTAGCAATCAGCCCCAGCATTTT.

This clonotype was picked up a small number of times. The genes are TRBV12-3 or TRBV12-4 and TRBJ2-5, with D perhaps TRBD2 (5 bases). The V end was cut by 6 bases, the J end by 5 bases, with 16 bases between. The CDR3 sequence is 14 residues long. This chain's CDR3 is CASRSTRTSETQYF. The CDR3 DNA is TGTGCCAGCAGATCCACTAGGACCTCGGAGACCCAGTACTTC.

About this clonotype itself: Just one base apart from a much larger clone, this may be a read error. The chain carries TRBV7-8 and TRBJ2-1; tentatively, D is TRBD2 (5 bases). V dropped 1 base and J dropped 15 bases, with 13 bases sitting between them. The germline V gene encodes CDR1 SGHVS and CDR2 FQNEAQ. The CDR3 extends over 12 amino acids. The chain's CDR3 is CASSLGERVAFF. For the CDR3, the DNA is TGTGCCAGCAGCTTAGGAGAGAGGGTTGCGTTCTTC.

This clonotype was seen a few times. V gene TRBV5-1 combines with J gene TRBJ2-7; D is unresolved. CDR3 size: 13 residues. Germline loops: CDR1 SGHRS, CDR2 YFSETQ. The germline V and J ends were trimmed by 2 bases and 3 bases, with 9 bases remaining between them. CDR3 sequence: CASSFRVNYEQYF. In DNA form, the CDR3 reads TGCGCCAGCAGCTTCCGGGTCAACTACGAGCAGTACTTC.

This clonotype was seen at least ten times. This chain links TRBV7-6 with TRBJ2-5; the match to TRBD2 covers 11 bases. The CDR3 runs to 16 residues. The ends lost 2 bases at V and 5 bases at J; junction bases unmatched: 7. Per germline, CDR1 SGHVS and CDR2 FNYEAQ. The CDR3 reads CASSLKTSGAWETQYF. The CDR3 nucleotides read TGTGCCAGCAGCTTAAAGACTAGCGGGGCGTGGGAGACCCAGTACTTC. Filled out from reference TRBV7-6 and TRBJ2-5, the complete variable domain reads GAGVSQSPRYKVTKRGQDVALRCDPISGHVSLYWYRQALGQGPEFLTYFNYEAQQDKSGLPNDRFSAERPEGSISTLTIQRTEQRDSAMYRCASSLKTSGAWETQYFGPGTRLLVL.

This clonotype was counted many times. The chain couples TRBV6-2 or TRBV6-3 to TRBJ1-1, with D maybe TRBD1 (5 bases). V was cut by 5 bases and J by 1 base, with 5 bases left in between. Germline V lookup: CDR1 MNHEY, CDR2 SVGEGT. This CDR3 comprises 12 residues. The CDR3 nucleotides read TGTGCCAGCAGTACAGGGAACACTGAAGCTTTCTTT. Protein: CASSTGNTEAFF.

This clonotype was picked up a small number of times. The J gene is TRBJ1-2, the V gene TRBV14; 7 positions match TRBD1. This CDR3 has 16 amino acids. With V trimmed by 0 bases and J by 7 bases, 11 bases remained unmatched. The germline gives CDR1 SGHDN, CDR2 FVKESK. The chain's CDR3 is CASSQDLGGGASGYTF. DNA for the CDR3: TGTGCCAGCAGCCAAGATCTGGGAGGGGGCGCGTCTGGCTACACCTTC.

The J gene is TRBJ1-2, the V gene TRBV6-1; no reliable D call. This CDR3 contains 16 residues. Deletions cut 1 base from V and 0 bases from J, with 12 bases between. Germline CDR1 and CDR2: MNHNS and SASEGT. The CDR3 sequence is CASSEEIKGSNYGYTF. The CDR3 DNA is TGTGCCAGCAGTGAAGAAATCAAGGGCTCTAACTATGGCTACACCTTC.

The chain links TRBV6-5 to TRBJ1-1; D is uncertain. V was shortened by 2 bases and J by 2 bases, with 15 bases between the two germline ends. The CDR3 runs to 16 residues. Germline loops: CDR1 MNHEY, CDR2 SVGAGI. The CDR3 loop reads CASSYGVNSLNTEAFF. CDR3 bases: TGTGCCAGCAGTTACGGGGTTAACAGCCTAAACACTGAAGCTTTCTTT.

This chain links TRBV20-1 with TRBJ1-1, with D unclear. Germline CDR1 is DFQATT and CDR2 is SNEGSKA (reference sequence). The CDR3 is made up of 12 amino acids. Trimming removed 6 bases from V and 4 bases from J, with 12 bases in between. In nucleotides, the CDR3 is TGCAGTGCCCGGGCTCGGGGCACTGAAGCTTTCTTT. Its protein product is CSARARGTEAFF.

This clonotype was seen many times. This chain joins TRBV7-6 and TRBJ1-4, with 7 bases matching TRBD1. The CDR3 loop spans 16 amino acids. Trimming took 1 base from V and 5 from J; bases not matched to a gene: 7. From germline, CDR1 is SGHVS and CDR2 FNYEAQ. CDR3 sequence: CASSLDGTGENEKLFF. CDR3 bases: TGTGCCAGCAGCTTAGATGGCACAGGGGAGAATGAAAAACTGTTTTTT.

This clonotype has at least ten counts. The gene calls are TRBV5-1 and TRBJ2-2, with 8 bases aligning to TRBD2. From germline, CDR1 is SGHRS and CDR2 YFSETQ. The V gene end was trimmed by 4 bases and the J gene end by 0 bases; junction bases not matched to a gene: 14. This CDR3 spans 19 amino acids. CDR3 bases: TGCGCCAGCAGCGCGGGCCAGCGGGGGCCGAACTCGAACACCGGGGAGCTGTTTTTT. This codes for CASSAGQRGPNSNTGELFF. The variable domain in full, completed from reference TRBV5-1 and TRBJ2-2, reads KAGVTQTPRYLIKTRGQQVTLSCSPISGHRSVSWYQQTPGQGLQFLFEYFSETQRNKGNFPGRFSGRQFSNSRSEMNVSTLELGDSALYLCASSAGQRGPNSNTGELFFGEGSRLTVL.

The CDR3 DNA reads as TGTGCCAGCAGTTCCCCAGGTTCCTCACCTGGCTACACCTTC. It is translated as CASSSPGSSPGYTF. This rearrangement joins TRBV27 to TRBJ1-2, with D unresolved. Trimming left V 4 bases short and J 7 bases short, with 16 bases between. The CDR3 is made up of 14 amino acids. Germline CDR1 and CDR2: MNHEY and SMNVEV (reference sequence).

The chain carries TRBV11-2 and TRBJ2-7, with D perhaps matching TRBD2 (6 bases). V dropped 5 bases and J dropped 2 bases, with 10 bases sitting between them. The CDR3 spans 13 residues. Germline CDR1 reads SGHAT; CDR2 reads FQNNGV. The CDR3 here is CASSRGLAYEQYV. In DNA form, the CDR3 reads TGTGCCAGCAGCCGGGGACTCGCCTACGAGCAGTACGTC.

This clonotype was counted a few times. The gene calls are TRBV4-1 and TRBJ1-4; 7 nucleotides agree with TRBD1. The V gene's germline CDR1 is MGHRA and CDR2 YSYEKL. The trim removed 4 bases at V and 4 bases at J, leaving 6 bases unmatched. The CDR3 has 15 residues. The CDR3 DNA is TGCGCCAGCAGCCCCTTCGACAGGGATAATGAAAAACTGTTTTTT. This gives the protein CASSPFDRDNEKLFF.

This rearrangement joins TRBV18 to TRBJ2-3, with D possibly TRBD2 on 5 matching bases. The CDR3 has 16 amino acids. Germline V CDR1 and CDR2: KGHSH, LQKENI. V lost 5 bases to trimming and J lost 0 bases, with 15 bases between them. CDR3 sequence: CASSEGREMSTDTQYF. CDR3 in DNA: TGTGCCAGCTCAGAGGGAAGGGAGATGAGCACAGATACGCAGTATTTT. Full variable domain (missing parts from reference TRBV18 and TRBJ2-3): NAGVMQNPRHLVRRRGQEARLRCSPMKGHSHVYWYRQLPEEGLKFMVYLQKENIIDESGMPKERFSAEFPKEGPSILRIQQVVRGDSAAYFCASSEGREMSTDTQYFGPGTRLTVL.